The 12 T cell receptor beta chains in this list originate from one sample, sequenced in a study of cytomegalovirus exposure and HLA in healthy donors. Researchers ran the PCR with 60 Vbeta and 13 Jbeta primers. Some clones are missing from TCRdb's copy, which holds only in-frame ones; the method was immunoSEQ multiplex PCR. The sample carries under 85,000 clones, about 70% recorded once. The sample comprised PBMCs. The receptor source for this set is a woman aged 25 to 39 in good health and CMV-seronegative.

V usage is TRBV30 and J usage is TRBJ2-7; D is possibly TRBD1 (6 bases). Between the trimmed V and J ends, which lost 1 base and 3 bases, there was a span of 10 bases. Germline CDR1 reads GTSNPN; CDR2 reads SVGIG (reference sequence). CDR3 size: 13 residues. CDR3 in DNA: TGTGCCTGGAGTGGGTGGACAGACTACGAGCAGTACTTC. Protein product: CAWSGWTDYEQYF.

This chain uses TRBV13 with TRBJ2-3; 8 bases agree with TRBD1. This CDR3 spans 15 amino acids. The V gene's germline CDR1 is PRHDT and CDR2 FYEKMQ (reference sequence). The V and J ends lost 5 bases and 2 bases, in that order; junction bases with no gene match: 6. The CDR3 DNA follows: TGTGCCAGCAGCCCTGGACAGGGCTACACAGATACGCAGTATTTT. The encoded protein is CASSPGQGYTDTQYF.

The rearrangement links TRBV2 to TRBJ1-5, with TRBD1 as a possible D gene (6 bases). Germline V lookup: CDR1 SNHLY, CDR2 FYNNEI. V lost 6 bases and J 6 bases, leaving 18 bases between the germline ends. The CDR3 is 15 amino acids. The CDR3 DNA is TGTGCCAGCAGCACCGACAGGACCTATCTTCAGCCCCAGCATTTT. It yields the protein CASSTDRTYLQPQHF.

This clone was seen only a few times. This chain connects TRBV4-2 to TRBJ2-6; TRBD1 is a possible D gene (6 bases). Germline CDR1 LGHNA, CDR2 YNFKEQ. The V and J ends lost 4 bases and 2 bases respectively, with 12 bases between them. CDR3 length equals 16 residues. The CDR3 loop is CASSLEQGTGANVLTF. The CDR3 region has the DNA TGTGCCAGCAGCCTCGAACAGGGAACTGGGGCCAACGTCCTGACTTTC.

Comments on this clone: One end of the junction fails to match germline, which may point to a read error. CDR3 amino acids: CTSTPWGQGARYTF. CDR3 nucleotide sequence: TGTACCAGTACCCCTTGGGGACAGGGCGCGCGCTACACCTTC. V and J are TRBV19 and TRBJ1-2, with 9 nucleotides matching TRBD1. This CDR3 region has 14 residues. Germline V gives CDR1 LNHDA, CDR2 SQIVND (reference sequence).

This clone was seen only a few times. The chain links TRBV6-5 to TRBJ2-4, with D possibly TRBD1 on 6 matching bases. This CDR3 contains 16 residues. V was pared by 2 bases and J by 6 bases, with 17 bases between. From germline, CDR1 is MNHEY and CDR2 SVGAGI. CDR3 nucleotides: TGTGCCAGCAGTTACCTAGACAGGATAGTTGGAAACATTCAGTACTTC. Protein: CASSYLDRIVGNIQYF.

This clone was counted between two and nine times. The chain combines TRBV5-1 with TRBJ2-7; 10 bases line up with TRBD2. The V and J ends lost 0 bases and 2 bases, in that order; junction bases with no gene match: 5. Germline loops: CDR1 SGHRS, CDR2 YFSETQ. This CDR3 has 16 residues. For the CDR3, the DNA is TGCGCCAGCAGCTTGGCCCTAGCGGGGGCCCCCTACGAGCAGTACTTC. It codes for CASSLALAGAPYEQYF.

The chain joins TRBV7-2 to TRBJ2-7, with D unresolved. Germline V CDR1 and CDR2: SGHTA, FQGNSA. V dropped 6 bases and J dropped 3 bases, with 9 bases sitting between them. This CDR3 has 12 amino acids. This CDR3 reads CASSFTVYEQYF. The DNA for the CDR3 is TGTGCCAGCAGTTTTACGGTCTACGAGCAGTACTTC.

The J gene is TRBJ1-2, the V gene TRBV2; D is possibly TRBD1 (6 bases). The CDR3 contains 15 residues. Trimming removed 2 bases at V and 2 bases at J, with 12 bases between. Germline values: CDR1 SNHLY, CDR2 FYNNEI. CDR3 nucleotides: TGTGCCAGCAGTGAAAACGGGGGGCGCAACTATGGCTACACCTTC. Amino acids: CASSENGGRNYGYTF.

This clone was counted between two and nine times. The chain has TRBV29-1 and TRBJ1-2; 7 bases are a match to TRBD1. V lost 1 base, J lost 8 bases, and 7 bases stayed unmatched. Per germline, CDR1 SQVTM and CDR2 ANQGSEA. The CDR3 runs 13 residues. This chain's CDR3 is CSVEADRVGGYTF. CDR3 coding DNA: TGCAGCGTTGAAGCTGACAGGGTAGGAGGCTACACCTTC.

This clone has only a few counts. The rearrangement links TRBV4-1 to TRBJ1-3, with 7 bases matching TRBD1. The CDR3 length is 17 residues. V gave up 5 bases and J gave up 0 bases; unmatched junction bases: 10. Germline-derived CDR1 and CDR2 are MGHRA and YSYEKL. CDR3 sequence reads: CASSIRDRLDSGNTIYF. The DNA of the CDR3 is TGCGCCAGCAGCATCCGGGACAGACTAGACTCTGGAAACACCATATATTTT.

The chain has TRBV2 and TRBJ1-1; 10 positions agree with TRBD1. The CDR3 has 14 residues. V lost 7 bases, J lost 3 bases, and 5 bases stayed unmatched. CDR1 is SNHLY and CDR2 is FYNNEI in the germline V gene. The CDR3: CASTSDRGDTEAFF. The CDR3, as DNA: TGTGCCAGCACCTCGGACAGGGGGGACACTGAAGCTTTCTTT.